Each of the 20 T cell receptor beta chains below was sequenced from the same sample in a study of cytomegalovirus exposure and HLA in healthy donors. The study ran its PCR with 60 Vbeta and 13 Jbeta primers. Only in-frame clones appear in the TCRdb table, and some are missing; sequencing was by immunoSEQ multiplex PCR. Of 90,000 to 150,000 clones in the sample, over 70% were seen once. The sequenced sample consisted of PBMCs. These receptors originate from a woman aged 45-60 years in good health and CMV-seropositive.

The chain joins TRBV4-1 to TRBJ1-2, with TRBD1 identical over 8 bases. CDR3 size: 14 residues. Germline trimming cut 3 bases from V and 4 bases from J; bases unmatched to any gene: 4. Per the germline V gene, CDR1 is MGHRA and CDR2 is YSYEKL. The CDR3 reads CASSQTGASYGYTF. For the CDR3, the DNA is TGCGCCAGCAGCCAGACAGGGGCCTCCTATGGCTACACCTTC.

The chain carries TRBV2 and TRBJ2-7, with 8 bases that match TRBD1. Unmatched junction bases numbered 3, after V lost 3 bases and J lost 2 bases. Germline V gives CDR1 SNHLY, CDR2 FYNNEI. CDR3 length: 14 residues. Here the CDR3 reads CASSEGQAPYEQYF. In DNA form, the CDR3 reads TGTGCCAGCAGTGAGGGACAGGCACCCTACGAGCAGTACTTC.

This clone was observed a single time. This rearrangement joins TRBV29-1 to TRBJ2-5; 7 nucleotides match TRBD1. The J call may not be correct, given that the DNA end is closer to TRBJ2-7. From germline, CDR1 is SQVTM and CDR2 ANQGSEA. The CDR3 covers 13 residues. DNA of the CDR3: TGCAGCGTTGTAACAGGGGTTTGGGACGAGCAGTACTTC. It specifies CSVVTGVWDEQYF.

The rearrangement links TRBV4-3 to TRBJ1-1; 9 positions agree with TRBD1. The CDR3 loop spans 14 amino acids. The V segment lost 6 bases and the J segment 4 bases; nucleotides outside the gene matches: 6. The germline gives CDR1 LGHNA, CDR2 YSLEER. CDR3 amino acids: CASRPDRGSTEAFF. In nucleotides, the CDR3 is TGCGCCAGCAGGCCAGACAGGGGGTCCACTGAAGCTTTCTTT.

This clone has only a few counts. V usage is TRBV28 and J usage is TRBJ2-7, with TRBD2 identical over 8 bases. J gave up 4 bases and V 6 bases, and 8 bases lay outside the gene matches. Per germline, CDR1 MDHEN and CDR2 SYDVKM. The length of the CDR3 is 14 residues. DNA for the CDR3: TGTGCCAGCAGCCCGGGGGGGGCGCGATACGAGCAGTACTTC. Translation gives CASSPGGARYEQYF.

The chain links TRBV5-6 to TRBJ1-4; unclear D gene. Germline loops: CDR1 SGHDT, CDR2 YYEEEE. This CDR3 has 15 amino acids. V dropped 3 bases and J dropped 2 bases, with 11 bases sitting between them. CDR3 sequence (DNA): TGTGCCAGCAGCTCGGGTCGGCTCACTAATGAAAAACTGTTTTTT. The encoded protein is CASSSGRLTNEKLFF.

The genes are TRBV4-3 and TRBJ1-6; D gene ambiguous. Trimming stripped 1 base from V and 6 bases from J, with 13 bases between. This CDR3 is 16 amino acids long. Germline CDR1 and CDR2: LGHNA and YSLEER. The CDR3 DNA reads TGCGCCAGCAGCCAAGTTATCTCTGGGCCTAATTCACCCCTCCACTTT. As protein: CASSQVISGPNSPLHF.

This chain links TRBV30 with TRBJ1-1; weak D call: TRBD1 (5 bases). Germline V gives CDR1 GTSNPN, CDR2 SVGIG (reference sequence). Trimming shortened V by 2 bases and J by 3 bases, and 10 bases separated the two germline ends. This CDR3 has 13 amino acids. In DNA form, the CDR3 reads TGTGCCTGGAGTTACGCAGGGTACACTGAAGCTTTCTTT. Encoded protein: CAWSYAGYTEAFF.

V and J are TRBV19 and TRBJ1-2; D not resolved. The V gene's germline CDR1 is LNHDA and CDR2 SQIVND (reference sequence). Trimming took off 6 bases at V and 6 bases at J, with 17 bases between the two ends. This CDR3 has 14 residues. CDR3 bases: TGTGCCAGTAGCTCCTTAGGAGGTTTGAATGGCTACACCTTC. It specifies CASSSLGGLNGYTF.

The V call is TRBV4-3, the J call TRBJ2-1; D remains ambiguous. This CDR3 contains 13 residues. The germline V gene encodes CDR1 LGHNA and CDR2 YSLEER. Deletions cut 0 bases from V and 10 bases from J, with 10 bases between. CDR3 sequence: CASSQDFIPEQFF. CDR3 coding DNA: TGCGCCAGCAGCCAAGATTTTATCCCCGAGCAGTTCTTC.

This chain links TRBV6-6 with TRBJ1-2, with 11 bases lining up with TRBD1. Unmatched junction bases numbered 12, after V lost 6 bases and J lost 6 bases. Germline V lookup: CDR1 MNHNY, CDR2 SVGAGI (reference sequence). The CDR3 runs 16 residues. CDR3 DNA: TGTGCCAGCAGGCGGACAGGGGGCGAAATCTCTCATGGCTACACCTTC. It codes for CASRRTGGEISHGYTF.

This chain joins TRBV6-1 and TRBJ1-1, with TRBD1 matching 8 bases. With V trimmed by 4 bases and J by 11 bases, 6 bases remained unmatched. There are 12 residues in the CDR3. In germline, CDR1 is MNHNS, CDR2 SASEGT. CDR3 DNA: TGTGCCAGCAGTGTCTCCGGGACAGGTGCTTTCTTT. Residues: CASSVSGTGAFF.

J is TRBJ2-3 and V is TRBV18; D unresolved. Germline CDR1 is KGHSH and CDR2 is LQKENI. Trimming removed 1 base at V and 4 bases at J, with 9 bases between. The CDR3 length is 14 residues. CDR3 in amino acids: CASSPRLESDTQYF. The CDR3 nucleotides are TGTGCCAGCTCACCACGTTTGGAGTCAGATACGCAGTATTTT.

CDR3 protein: CATSRVPQGAGANVLTF. The CDR3 coding sequence is TGTGCCACCAGCAGAGTCCCACAGGGAGCTGGGGCCAACGTCCTGACTTTC. The chain joins TRBV15 to TRBJ2-6, with D possibly being TRBD1 (6 bases). The V gene lost 1 base and the J gene lost 2 bases, with 12 bases spanning the gap. Germline V gives CDR1 LNHNV, CDR2 YYDKDF (reference sequence). This CDR3 has 17 residues.

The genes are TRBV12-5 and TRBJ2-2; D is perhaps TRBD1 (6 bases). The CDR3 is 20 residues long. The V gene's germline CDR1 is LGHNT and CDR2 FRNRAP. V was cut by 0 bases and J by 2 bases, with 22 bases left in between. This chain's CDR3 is CASGLVDFPRGQRNTGELFF. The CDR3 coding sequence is TGTGCTAGTGGTTTGGTTGATTTTCCCCGAGGACAGAGAAACACCGGGGAGCTGTTTTTT.

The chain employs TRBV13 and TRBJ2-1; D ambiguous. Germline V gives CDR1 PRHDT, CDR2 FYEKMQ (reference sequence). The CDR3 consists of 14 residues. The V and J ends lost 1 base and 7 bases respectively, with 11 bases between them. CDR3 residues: CASSLETMRNEQFF. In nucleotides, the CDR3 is TGTGCCAGCAGCTTAGAAACTATGAGGAATGAGCAGTTCTTC.

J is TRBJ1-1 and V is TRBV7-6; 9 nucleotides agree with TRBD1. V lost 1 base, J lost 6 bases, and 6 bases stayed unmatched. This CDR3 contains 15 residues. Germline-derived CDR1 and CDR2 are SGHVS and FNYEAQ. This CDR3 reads CASSLEGQGRPEAFF. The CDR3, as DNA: TGTGCCAGCAGCTTAGAAGGACAGGGGCGACCTGAAGCTTTCTTT.

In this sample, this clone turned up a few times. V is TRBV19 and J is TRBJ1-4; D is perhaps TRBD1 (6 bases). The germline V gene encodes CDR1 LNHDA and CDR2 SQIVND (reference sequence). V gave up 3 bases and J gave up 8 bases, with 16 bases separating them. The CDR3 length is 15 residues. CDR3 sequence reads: CASSIRRGFEEKLFF. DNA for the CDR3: TGTGCCAGTAGTATCCGCAGGGGCTTCGAGGAAAAACTGTTTTTT. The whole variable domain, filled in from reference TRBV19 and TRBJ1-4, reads DGGITQSPKYLFRKEGQNVTLSCEQNLNHDAMYWYRQDPGQGLRLIYYSQIVNDFQKGDIAEGYSVSREKKESFPLTVTSAQKNPTAFYLCASSIRRGFEEKLFFGSGTQLSVL.

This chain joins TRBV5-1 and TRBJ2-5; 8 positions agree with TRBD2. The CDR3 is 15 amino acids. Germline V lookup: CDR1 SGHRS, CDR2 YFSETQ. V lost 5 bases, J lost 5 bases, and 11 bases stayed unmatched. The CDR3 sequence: CASRELAALGETQYF. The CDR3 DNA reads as TGCGCCAGCAGAGAACTAGCGGCCCTAGGGGAGACCCAGTACTTC.

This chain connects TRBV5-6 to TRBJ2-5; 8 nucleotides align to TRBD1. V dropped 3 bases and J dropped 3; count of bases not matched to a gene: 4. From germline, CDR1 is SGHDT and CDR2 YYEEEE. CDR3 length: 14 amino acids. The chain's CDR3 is CASSSYRGEETQYF. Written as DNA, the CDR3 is TGTGCCAGCAGCTCCTACAGGGGGGAAGAGACCCAGTACTTC.